This TCR beta chain is drawn from a study of T cell repertoires in cytomegalovirus infection (dated by TCRdb to 2018 to 2020). Background on the whole study: Recently identified HLA-C-restricted CMV epitopes, whose presentation resists viral immunomodulation, were targeted by peptide stimulations together with well-studied HLA-B-restricted epitopes. The HLA type of each donor mattered for the analysis, because public TCR beta signatures pointed to carriage of CMV infection along with the matching HLA type.

Unmatched junction bases come to 11, with V trimmed by 5 bases and J by 3 bases. CDR1 and CDR2 (SGHVS, FNYEAQ) derive from the germline V gene. Including the terminal cysteine and phenylalanine, the CDR3 comprises 16 residues. Only the CDR3 DNA stays, 48 bases, in frame from base 1. This sample's treatment or condition label indicates: in vitro stimulation with specific CMV peptide epitopes to enrich CMV-specific T cells. The research as a whole found: The ex vivo response was dominated by HLA-C-restricted CMV-specific TCR beta clonotypes, which also provided the single most frequent clonotype in two of eight donors. Cumulative frequency of public TCR beta family members discriminated carriers of CMV infection plus the relevant HLA type in this cohort and an independent 352-donor cohort.

This clonotype has only a few counts. There is no known antigen for this receptor. No base quality values were provided; no much bigger clone lies one nucleotide off. Sequencing was performed on an Illumina HiSeq 1500. TCRdb reran the public reads through fastp at Q25 and MiXCR, keeping productive beta chains. Entries that share a CDR3 protein sequence are merged under the most common genes and DNA. This sample comprises around 570,000 distinct CDR3 sequences, under 45% of them detected only once. The ten largest make up about 48% of the sample. The sample here was cultured PBMCs, taken from culture after CMV antigen stimulation. The V gene is TRBV7-6 and the J gene is TRBJ2-5; the junction holds 8 bases that match TRBD1. This clonotype was obtained from a human donor in good health (CMV status not recorded). Some clones in this sample may be carry-over from other donors' samples. The DNA sequence reads TGTGCCAGCAGCCGACCGACAGGGGTGGCGAAAGAGACCCAGTACTTC. Its protein product is CASSRPTGVAKETQYF.